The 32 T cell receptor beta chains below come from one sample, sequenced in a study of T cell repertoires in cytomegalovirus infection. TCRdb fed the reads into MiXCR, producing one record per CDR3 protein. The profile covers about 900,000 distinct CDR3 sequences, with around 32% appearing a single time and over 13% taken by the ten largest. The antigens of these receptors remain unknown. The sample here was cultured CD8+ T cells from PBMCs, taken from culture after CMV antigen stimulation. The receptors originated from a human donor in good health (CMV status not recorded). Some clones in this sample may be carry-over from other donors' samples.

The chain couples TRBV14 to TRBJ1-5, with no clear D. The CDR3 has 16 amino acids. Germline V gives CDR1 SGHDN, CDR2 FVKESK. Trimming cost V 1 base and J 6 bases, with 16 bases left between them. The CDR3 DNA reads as TGTGCCAGCAGCCAAGCCACCCGAGGTTTCGGTCAGCCCCAGCATTTT. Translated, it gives CASSQATRGFGQPQHF.

CDR3 sequence: CASSIGGEELFF. DNA for the CDR3: TGTGCCAGTAGTATTGGAGGCGAGGAGCTGTTTTTT. The chain combines TRBV19 with TRBJ2-2; maybe TRBD2 (5 bases). Germline V gene lookup returns CDR1 LNHDA and CDR2 SQIVND (reference sequence). The CDR3 runs 12 residues. Deletions cut 3 bases from V and 10 bases from J, with 9 bases between.

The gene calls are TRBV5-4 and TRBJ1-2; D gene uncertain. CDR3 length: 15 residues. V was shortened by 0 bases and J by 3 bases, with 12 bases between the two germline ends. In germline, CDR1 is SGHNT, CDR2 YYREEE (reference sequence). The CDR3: CASSLVIRPDYGYTF. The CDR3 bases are TGTGCCAGCAGCTTGGTAATCCGGCCGGACTATGGCTACACCTTC.

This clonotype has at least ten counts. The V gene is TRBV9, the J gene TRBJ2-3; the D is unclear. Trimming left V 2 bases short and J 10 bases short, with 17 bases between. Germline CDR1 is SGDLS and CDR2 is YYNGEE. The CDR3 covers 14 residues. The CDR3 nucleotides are TGTGCCAGCAGCGTGGATCTAGGGATTGAGGCGCAGTATTTT. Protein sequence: CASSVDLGIEAQYF.

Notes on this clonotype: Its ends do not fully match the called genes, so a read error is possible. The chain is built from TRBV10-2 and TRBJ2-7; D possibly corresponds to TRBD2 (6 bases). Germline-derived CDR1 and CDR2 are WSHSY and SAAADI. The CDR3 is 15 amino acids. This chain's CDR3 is CASSEGGAPSYKQYF. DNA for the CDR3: TGCGCCAGCAGTGAGGGAGGGGCCCCATCCTACAAGCAGTACTTC.

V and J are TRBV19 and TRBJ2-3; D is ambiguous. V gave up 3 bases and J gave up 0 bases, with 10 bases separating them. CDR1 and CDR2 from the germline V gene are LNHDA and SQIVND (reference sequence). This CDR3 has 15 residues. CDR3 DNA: TGTGCCAGTAGTATTGGAAAGACTAGCACAGATACGCAGTATTTT. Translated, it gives CASSIGKTSTDTQYF.

The DNA of the CDR3 is TGTGCCATCAGTGACGGGATCTACGAGCAGTACGTC. This gives the protein CAISDGIYEQYV. The rearrangement joins TRBV10-3 to TRBJ2-7; TRBD2 might be the D (5 bases). CDR1 and CDR2 from the germline V gene are ENHRY and SYGVKD. V dropped 3 bases and J dropped 3 bases, with 6 bases sitting between them. CDR3 length equals 12 residues.

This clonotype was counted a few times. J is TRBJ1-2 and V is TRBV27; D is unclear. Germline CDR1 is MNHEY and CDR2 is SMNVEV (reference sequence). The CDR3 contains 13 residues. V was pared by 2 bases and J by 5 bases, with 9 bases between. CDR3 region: CASSLNDGYGYTF. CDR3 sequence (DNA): TGTGCCAGCAGTTTAAACGACGGGTATGGCTACACCTTC.

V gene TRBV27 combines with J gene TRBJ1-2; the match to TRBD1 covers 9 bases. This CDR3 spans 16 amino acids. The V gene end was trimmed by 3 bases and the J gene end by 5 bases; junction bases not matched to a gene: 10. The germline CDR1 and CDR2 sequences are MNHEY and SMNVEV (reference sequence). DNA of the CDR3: TGTGCCAGCAGTTTTGTGGACAGGGGCCCCGGGTATGGCTACACCTTC. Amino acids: CASSFVDRGPGYGYTF.

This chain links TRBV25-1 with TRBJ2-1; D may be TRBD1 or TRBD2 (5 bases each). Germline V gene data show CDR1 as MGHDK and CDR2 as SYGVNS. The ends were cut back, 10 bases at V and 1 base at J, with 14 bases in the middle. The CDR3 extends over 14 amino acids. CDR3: CATWDGASYNEQFF. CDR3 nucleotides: TGTGCCACCTGGGACGGCGCTTCCTACAATGAGCAGTTCTTC.

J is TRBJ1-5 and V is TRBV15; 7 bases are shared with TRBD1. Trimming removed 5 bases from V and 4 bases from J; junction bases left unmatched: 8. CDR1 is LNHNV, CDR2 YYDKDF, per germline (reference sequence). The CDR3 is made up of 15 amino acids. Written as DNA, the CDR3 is TGTGCCACCAGCCCCAGTAAGGACAGGAATCAGCCCCAGCATTTT. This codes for CATSPSKDRNQPQHF. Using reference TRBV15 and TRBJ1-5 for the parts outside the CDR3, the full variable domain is DAMVIQNPRYQVTQFGKPVTLSCSQTLNHNVMYWYQQKSSQAPKLLFHYYDKDFNNEADTPDNFQSRRPNTSFCFLDIRSPGLGDTAMYLCATSPSKDRNQPQHFGDGTRLSIL.

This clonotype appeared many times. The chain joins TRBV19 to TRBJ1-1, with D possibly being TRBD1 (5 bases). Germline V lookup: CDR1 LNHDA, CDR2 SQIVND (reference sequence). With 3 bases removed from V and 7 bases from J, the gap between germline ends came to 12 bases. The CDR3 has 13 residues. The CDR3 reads CASSMFRDNEAFF. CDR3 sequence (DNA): TGTGCCAGTAGTATGTTCAGGGATAATGAAGCTTTCTTT.

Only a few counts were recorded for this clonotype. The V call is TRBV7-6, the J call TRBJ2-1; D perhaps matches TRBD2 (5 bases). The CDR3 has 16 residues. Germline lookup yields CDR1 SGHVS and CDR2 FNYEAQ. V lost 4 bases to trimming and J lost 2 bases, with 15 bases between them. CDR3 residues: CASSSPYSGPYNEQFF. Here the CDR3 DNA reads TGTGCCAGCAGCTCACCCTACAGCGGTCCCTACAATGAGCAGTTCTTC.

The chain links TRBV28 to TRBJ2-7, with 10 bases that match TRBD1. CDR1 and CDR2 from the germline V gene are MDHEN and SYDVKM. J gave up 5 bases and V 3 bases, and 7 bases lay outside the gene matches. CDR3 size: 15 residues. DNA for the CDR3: TGTGCCAGCAGTTTTTGGGGGGACAGGGGAAACGAGCAGTACGTC. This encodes CASSFWGDRGNEQYV.

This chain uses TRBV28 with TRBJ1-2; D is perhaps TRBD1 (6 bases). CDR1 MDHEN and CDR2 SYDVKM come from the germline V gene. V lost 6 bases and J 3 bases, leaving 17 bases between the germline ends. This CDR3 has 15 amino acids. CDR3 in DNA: TGTGCCAGCAGCCTGGGGGGGCCCCTGGACTATGGCTACACCTTC. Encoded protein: CASSLGGPLDYGYTF.

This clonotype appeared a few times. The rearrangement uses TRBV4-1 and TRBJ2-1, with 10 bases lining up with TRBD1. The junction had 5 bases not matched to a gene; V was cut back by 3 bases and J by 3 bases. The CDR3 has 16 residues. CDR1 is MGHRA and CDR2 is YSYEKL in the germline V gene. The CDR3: CASSHPGQGVYNEQFF. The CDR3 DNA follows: TGCGCCAGCAGCCACCCCGGACAGGGGGTCTACAATGAGCAGTTCTTC.

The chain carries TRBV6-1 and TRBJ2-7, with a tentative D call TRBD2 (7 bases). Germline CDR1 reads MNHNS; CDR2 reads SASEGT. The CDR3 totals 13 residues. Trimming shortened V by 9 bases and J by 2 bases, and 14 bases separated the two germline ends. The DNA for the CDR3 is TGTGCCAGTGTTGGGGGGGGCGCCTACGAGCAGTACTTC. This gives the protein CASVGGGAYEQYF.

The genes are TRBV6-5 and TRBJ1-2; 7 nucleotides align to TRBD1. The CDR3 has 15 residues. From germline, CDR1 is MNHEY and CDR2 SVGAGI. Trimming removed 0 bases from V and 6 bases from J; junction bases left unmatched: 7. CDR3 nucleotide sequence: TGTGCCAGCAGTTACTCGGCGGGGACAGTCAATGGCTACACCTTC. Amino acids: CASSYSAGTVNGYTF.

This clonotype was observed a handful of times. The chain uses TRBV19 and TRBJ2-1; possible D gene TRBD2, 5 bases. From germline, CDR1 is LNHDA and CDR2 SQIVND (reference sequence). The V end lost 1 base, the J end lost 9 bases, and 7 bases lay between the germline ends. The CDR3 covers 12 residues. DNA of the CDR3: TGTGCCAGTAGTATAGCTAGCACTGAGCAGTTCTTC. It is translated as CASSIASTEQFF.

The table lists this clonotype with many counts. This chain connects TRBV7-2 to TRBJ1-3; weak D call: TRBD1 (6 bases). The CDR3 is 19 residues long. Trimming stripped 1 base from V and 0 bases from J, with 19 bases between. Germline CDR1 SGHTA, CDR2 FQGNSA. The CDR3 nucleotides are TGTGCCAGCAGCTTAGTAGCGGGGCGAAGGGGGAACTCTGGAAACACCATATATTTT. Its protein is CASSLVAGRRGNSGNTIYF.

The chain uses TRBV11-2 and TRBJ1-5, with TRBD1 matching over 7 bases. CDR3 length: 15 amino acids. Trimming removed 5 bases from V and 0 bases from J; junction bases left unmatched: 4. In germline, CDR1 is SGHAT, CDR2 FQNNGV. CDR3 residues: CASSLDRVSNQPQHF. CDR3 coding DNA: TGTGCCAGCAGCCTTGACAGGGTTAGCAATCAGCCCCAGCATTTT.

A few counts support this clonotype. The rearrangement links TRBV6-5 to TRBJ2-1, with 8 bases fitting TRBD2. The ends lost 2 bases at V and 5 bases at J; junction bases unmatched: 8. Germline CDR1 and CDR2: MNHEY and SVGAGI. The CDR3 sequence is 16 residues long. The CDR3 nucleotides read TGTGCCAGCAGTTACACAAACGGGGGGGCTAACAATGAGCAGTTCTTC. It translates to CASSYTNGGANNEQFF.

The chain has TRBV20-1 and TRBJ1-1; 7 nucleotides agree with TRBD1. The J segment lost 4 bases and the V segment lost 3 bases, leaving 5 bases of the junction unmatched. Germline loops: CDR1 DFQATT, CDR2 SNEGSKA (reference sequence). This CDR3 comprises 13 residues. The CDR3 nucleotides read TGCAGTGCTAGGGCCAGGGGGAGCACTGAAGCTTTCTTT. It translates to CSARARGSTEAFF.

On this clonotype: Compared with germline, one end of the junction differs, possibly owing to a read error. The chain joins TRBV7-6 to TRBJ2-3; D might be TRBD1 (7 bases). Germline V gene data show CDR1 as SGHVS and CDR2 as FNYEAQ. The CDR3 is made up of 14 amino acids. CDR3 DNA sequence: TGTGCCAGCAGCTTAGCTGGCGGGACAGATACGCGGTATTTT. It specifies CASSLAGGTDTRYF.

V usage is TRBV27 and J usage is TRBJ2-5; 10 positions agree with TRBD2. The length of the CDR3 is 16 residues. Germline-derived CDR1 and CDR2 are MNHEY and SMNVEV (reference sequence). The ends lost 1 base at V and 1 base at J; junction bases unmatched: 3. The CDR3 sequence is CASSLYTSGAQETQYF. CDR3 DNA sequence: TGTGCCAGCAGTTTATACACTAGCGGGGCCCAAGAGACCCAGTACTTC.

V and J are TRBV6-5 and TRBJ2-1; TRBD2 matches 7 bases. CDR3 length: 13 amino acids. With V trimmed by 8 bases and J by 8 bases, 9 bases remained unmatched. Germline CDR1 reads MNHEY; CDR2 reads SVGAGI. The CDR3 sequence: CASGGGVGDEQFF. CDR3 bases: TGTGCCAGCGGGGGGGGGGTAGGGGATGAGCAGTTCTTC.

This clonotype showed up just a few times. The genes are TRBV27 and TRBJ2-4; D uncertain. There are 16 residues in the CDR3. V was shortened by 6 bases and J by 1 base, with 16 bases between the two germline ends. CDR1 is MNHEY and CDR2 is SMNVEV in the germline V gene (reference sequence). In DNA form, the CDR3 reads TGTGCCAGCAGGGTATCGGGTGAAGGCGCCAAAAACATTCAGTACTTC. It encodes CASRVSGEGAKNIQYF.

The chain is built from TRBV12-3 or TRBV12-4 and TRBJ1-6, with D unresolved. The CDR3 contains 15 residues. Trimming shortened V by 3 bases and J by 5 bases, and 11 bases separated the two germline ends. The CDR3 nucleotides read TGTGCCAGCAGTTTTCAACCCGACAATAATTCACCCCTCCACTTT. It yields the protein CASSFQPDNNSPLHF.

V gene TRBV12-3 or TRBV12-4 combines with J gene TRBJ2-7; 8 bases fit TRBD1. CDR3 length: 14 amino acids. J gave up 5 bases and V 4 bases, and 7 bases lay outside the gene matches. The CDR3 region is CASSYLTGVHEQYF. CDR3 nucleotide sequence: TGTGCCAGCAGTTACTTGACAGGGGTACACGAGCAGTACTTC.

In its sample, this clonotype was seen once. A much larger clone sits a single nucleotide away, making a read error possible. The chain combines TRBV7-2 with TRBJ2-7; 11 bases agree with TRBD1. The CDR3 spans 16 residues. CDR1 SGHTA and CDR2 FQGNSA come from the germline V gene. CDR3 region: CVSSFGWGQGAYEQYV. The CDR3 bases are TGTGTCAGCAGCTTCGGGTGGGGACAGGGGGCCTACGAGCAGTACGTC.

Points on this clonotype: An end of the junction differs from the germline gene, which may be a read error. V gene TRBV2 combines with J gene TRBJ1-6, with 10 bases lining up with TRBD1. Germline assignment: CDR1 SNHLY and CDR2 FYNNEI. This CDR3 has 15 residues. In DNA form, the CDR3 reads TGTGCCAGCGGCGACAGGGGGCGAATTAATTCGCCCCTCCACTTT. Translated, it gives CASGDRGRINSPLHF.

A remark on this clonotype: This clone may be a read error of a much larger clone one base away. The CDR3 loop is CASSKERGGREIQYF. The DNA of the CDR3 is TGTGCCAGCAGCAAAGAGCGGGGGGGCCGGGAGATCCAGTACTTC. V usage is TRBV5-5 and J usage is TRBJ2-5; 10 nucleotides align to TRBD2. CDR1 is SGHKS, CDR2 YYEKEE, per germline (reference sequence). The CDR3 spans 15 residues.